The 21 T cell receptor beta chains presented below share a single source sample, sequenced in a study of CD8 T cells in ankylosing spondylitis. TCRdb ran MiXCR on the 5' RACE reads and lists one entry per CDR3 protein. Among roughly 260,000 distinct CDR3 sequences listed, around 19% were seen once. Sequencing used blood, either unsorted or a sorted T cell fraction (not recorded which). The receptors stem from a male donor with ankylosing spondylitis or in good health (not recorded which).

V usage is TRBV3-1 and J usage is TRBJ1-4, with D unresolved. This CDR3 spans 12 amino acids. Trimming took 5 bases from V and 7 from J, leaving 8 bases between them. Germline V gene data show CDR1 as LGHDT and CDR2 as YNNKEL (reference sequence). DNA for the CDR3: TGTGCCAGCAGCTCGGAGGGTGAAAAACTGTTTTTT. This translates into CASSSEGEKLFF.

V is TRBV5-1 and J is TRBJ2-6, with a tentative D call TRBD1 (5 bases). Germline V gene sequence: CDR1 SGHRS, CDR2 YFSETQ. The CDR3 sequence is 17 residues long. Trimming shortened V by 4 bases and J by 0 bases, and 14 bases separated the two germline ends. The CDR3 DNA reads as TGCGCCAGCAGCCCCAGGGTAGCCGACTCTGGGGCCAACGTCCTGACTTTC. This gives the protein CASSPRVADSGANVLTF.

This clonotype was detected ten times or more. J is TRBJ1-1 and V is TRBV12-3 or TRBV12-4, with D uncertain. The CDR3 totals 14 residues. V was cut by 3 bases and J by 0 bases, with 8 bases left in between. CDR3 amino acids: CASSFGQMNTEAFF. The CDR3, as DNA: TGTGCCAGCAGTTTCGGGCAGATGAACACTGAAGCTTTCTTT.

The gene calls are TRBV5-6 and TRBJ2-3; D is ambiguous. The CDR3 spans 16 residues. Germline V lookup: CDR1 SGHDT, CDR2 YYEEEE. V shed 0 bases and J shed 5 bases, with 16 bases lying between them. The CDR3 here is CASSLGPPDVGDTQYF. The CDR3 coding sequence is TGTGCCAGCAGCTTGGGCCCCCCCGACGTTGGAGATACGCAGTATTTT.

This clonotype was recorded a few times. The chain recombines TRBV12-3 or TRBV12-4 with TRBJ2-1; D possibly corresponds to TRBD1 (5 bases). CDR3 length: 14 amino acids. Deletions cut 6 bases from V and 2 bases from J, with 11 bases between. Here the CDR3 reads CASSKGHTYNEQFF. CDR3 DNA sequence: TGTGCCAGCAGCAAGGGGCATACCTACAATGAGCAGTTCTTC.

The rearrangement links TRBV5-6 to TRBJ1-3, with D tentatively TRBD1 (5 bases). Germline V gives CDR1 SGHDT, CDR2 YYEEEE. Trimming left V 4 bases short and J 2 bases short, with 22 bases between. The length of the CDR3 is 18 residues. The CDR3 DNA reads as TGTGCCAGCAGCCAGCCGGGGCCAGGAGGGCTTGCTGGAAACACCATATATTTT. Amino acids: CASSQPGPGGLAGNTIYF.

Remarks on this clonotype: This may arise from a read error, as a much more abundant clone is one base away. This chain connects TRBV7-8 to TRBJ2-2; 10 bases fit TRBD1. CDR3 length equals 15 residues. Germline V CDR1 and CDR2: SGHVS, FQNEAQ. CDR3 DNA: TGTGCCAGCAGGGAGGGACAGGGGAACACCGGGGGGCTGTTTTTT. Translation gives CASREGQGNTGGLFF.

This clonotype has more than one count but fewer than ten. J is TRBJ2-7 and V is TRBV27; D unresolved. In germline, CDR1 is MNHEY, CDR2 SMNVEV (reference sequence). CDR3 size: 14 residues. Trimming pared 7 bases from V and 0 bases from J, leaving 13 bases between. The CDR3 DNA sequence: TGTGCCAGCAAGAGGCAGTCGGGCTCCTACGAGCAGTACGTC. Translated: CASKRQSGSYEQYV.

Points on this clonotype: With a much larger clone just one base away, this may be a read error. The chain uses TRBV12-3 or TRBV12-4 and TRBJ2-2; the D call may be TRBD1 or TRBD2 (5 bases each). CDR3 length: 16 amino acids. CDR3 sequence (DNA): TGTGTCAGCGTAAACACGGGGCCCATGAACACCGGGGAGCTGTTTTTT. Amino acid sequence: CVSVNTGPMNTGELFF.

The rearrangement joins TRBV27 to TRBJ2-3; a possible D gene is TRBD1 (7 bases). The V end lost 2 bases, the J end lost 4 bases, and 19 bases lay between the germline ends. The CDR3 extends over 17 amino acids. CDR1 is MNHEY, CDR2 SMNVEV, per germline (reference sequence). The CDR3 reads CASSLGGGGIGADTQYF. The CDR3 region has the DNA TGTGCCAGCAGTTTAGGAGGGGGCGGAATTGGGGCAGATACGCAGTATTTT.

The chain links TRBV6-5 to TRBJ2-3; 11 bases fit TRBD2. V shed 3 bases, J shed 6 bases, and the junction held 8 bases outside the gene matches. CDR1 is MNHEY and CDR2 is SVGAGI in the germline V gene. The CDR3 runs 16 residues. CDR3 nucleotide sequence: TGTGCCAGCAGTTATTTTCTAGCGGGGGGCGGCGATACGCAGTATTTT. Residues: CASSYFLAGGGDTQYF.

This clonotype was seen a few times. The chain combines TRBV6-1 with TRBJ2-3; 9 nucleotides align to TRBD1. CDR1 MNHNS and CDR2 SASEGT come from the germline V gene. CDR3 length: 14 amino acids. V was clipped by 9 bases and J by 0 bases; unmatched bases: 4. In DNA form, the CDR3 reads TGTGCCAGTCGACAGGGGGGTAGCACAGATACGCAGTATTTT. It specifies CASRQGGSTDTQYF.

V is TRBV7-6 and J is TRBJ2-3, with D possibly being TRBD2 (7 bases). This CDR3 has 19 amino acids. V dropped 2 bases and J dropped 0 bases, with 21 bases sitting between them. The V gene's germline CDR1 is SGHVS and CDR2 FNYEAQ. CDR3 loop: CASSLLKGGAHSSTDTQYF. The CDR3, as DNA: TGTGCCAGCAGCTTACTCAAAGGGGGGGCCCACTCTAGCACAGATACGCAGTATTTT. The full variable domain, its missing parts supplied by reference TRBV7-6 and TRBJ2-3, is GAGVSQSPRYKVTKRGQDVALRCDPISGHVSLYWYRQALGQGPEFLTYFNYEAQQDKSGLPNDRFSAERPEGSISTLTIQRTEQRDSAMYRCASSLLKGGAHSSTDTQYFGPGTRLTVL.

This clonotype was seen a handful of times. The DNA of the CDR3 is TGTGCCAGCAGCCTCTACCGACAGGGTCAAGAGACCCAGTACTTC. Translated, it gives CASSLYRQGQETQYF. This chain links TRBV7-2 with TRBJ2-5; 7 bases match TRBD1. The CDR3 runs to 15 residues. The junction had 8 bases not matched to a gene; V was cut back by 5 bases and J by 2 bases. The germline gives CDR1 SGHTA, CDR2 FQGNSA.

The chain employs TRBV24-1 and TRBJ2-7; 7 bases are a match to TRBD1. Germline-derived CDR1 and CDR2 are KGHDR and SFDVKD. V was pared by 4 bases and J by 3 bases, with 8 bases of the junction left unmatched. The CDR3 runs to 15 residues. CDR3 DNA: TGTGCCACCAGTGAACCGCTCCGGGACAGCTACGAGCAGTACGTC. This codes for CATSEPLRDSYEQYV.

The chain couples TRBV4-1 to TRBJ1-2; D unclear. The germline CDR1 and CDR2 sequences are MGHRA and YSYEKL. Trimming stripped 3 bases from V and 9 bases from J, with 14 bases between. The CDR3 totals 13 residues. The CDR3 protein is CASSQVFSSRYTF. The CDR3 bases are TGCGCCAGCAGCCAGGTTTTCTCTTCGCGCTACACCTTC.

The chain carries TRBV7-2 and TRBJ2-3; a possible D gene is TRBD1 (6 bases). CDR1 and CDR2 (germline): SGHTA, FQGNSA. V lost 4 bases and J lost 1, with 18 bases in between. This CDR3 region has 17 residues. The CDR3, as DNA: TGTGCCAGCAGCTCAGCGCCGGGACACCTTGGCACAGATACGCAGTATTTT. Its translation: CASSSAPGHLGTDTQYF.

The chain carries TRBV2 and TRBJ2-7; unclear D gene. Trimming cost V 6 bases and J 1 base, with 4 bases left between them. CDR1 SNHLY and CDR2 FYNNEI come from the germline V gene. The CDR3 is 11 residues long. The DNA for the CDR3 is TGTGCCAGCAGCGCTTCCTACGAGCAGTACGTC. Its protein is CASSASYEQYV.

This clonotype appeared a few times. CDR3 DNA sequence: TGTGCCAGCAGCCTTCAGGGGTTCCGAGTCTCCTACAATGAGCAGTTCTTC. Translated: CASSLQGFRVSYNEQFF. The rearrangement joins TRBV7-3 to TRBJ2-1, with a tentative D call TRBD1 (6 bases). The CDR3 runs 17 residues. Germline V gene lookup returns CDR1 SGHTA and CDR2 FQGTGA. V was cut by 5 bases and J by 0 bases, with 17 bases left in between.

The table lists this clonotype with a few counts. J is TRBJ1-4 and V is TRBV28; D is uncertain. V lost 6 bases to trimming and J lost 14 bases, with 16 bases between them. In germline, CDR1 is MDHEN, CDR2 SYDVKM. The CDR3 has 12 amino acids. The CDR3 loop reads CASRTSAGKLFF. CDR3 nucleotides: TGTGCCAGCAGGACCTCCGCCGGAAAGCTGTTTTTT.

This clonotype came up many times. J is TRBJ2-3 and V is TRBV9; D is unclear. This CDR3 has 13 residues. The germline CDR1 and CDR2 sequences are SGDLS and YYNGEE. Trimming took 0 bases from V and 4 from J, leaving 6 bases between them. The CDR3 region has the DNA TGTGCCAGCAGCGTAGAGGCAGCAGATACGCAGTATTTT. Its translation: CASSVEAADTQYF.